The TCR beta chain under discussion was sequenced for a study of blood T cells in healthy people across ages. Study-wide background: The template switching approach captured approximately one barcoded beta molecule for every two T cells.

The use of a sample-barcoded 5' primer and a J-beta primer mix characterized a second PCR of 7 to 11 cycles. TCRdb called the 5' RACE reads again in MiXCR, with one record for every CDR3 protein. This table holds hundreds of thousands of distinct CDR3 sequences, 56% found once. The CDR3 contains 16 residues. The V gene's germline CDR1 is DFQATT and CDR2 SNEGSKA (reference sequence). V was pared by 6 bases and J by 7 bases, with 17 bases of the junction left unmatched. Sequencing was performed on blood. This sequence joins TRBV20-1 and TRBJ2-1, with 8 bases fitting TRBD2. This clonotype was obtained from a man in his forties or fifties in good health. CDR3 bases: TGCAGTGCCCGTAGCCCGGGGGGGAGGGCCGGAAATGAGCAGTTCTTC. Its translation: CSARSPGGRAGNEQFF.